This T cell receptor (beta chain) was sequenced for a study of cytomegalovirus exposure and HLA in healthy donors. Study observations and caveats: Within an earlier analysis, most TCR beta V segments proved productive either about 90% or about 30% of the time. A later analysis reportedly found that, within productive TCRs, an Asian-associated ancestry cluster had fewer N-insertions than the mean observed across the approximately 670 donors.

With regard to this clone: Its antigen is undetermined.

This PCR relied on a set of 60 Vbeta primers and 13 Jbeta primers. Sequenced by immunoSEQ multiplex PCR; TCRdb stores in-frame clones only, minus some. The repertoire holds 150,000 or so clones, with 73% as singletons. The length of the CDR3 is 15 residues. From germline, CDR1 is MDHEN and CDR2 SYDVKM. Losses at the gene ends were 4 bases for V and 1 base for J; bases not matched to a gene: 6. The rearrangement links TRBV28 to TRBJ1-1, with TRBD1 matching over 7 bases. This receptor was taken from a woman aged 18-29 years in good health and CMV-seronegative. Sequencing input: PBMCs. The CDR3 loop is CASSSPTGRNTEAFF. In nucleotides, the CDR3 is TGTGCCAGCAGTTCGCCGACAGGGAGGAACACTGAAGCTTTCTTT. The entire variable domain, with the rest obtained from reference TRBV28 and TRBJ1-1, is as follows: DVKVTQSSRYLVKRTGEKVFLECVQDMDHENMFWYRQDPGLGLRLIYFSYDVKMKEKGDIPEGYSVSREKKERFSLILESASTNQTSMYLCASSSPTGRNTEAFFGQGTRLTVV.